Here is one TCR beta chain with its context. As yet, its antigen is unknown. Clones were read by immunoSEQ multiplex PCR, and TCRdb kept only the in-frame ones, dropping some. The sample includes tens of thousands of clones, approximately 93% of them seen just once. The data are from a study of cytomegalovirus exposure and HLA in healthy donors. Study-level results: Subsequent analysis revealed that first-cohort TCR clusters tended to co-occur in the 110 or so validation repertoires. Cytomegalovirus status, reportedly, was diagnosed with high specificity and sensitivity by the classifier. Researchers reported that a few CMV-associated chains were confirmed in vitro as CMV antigen-specific.

These donors were members of the 120-subject validation cohort, a group separate from the approximately 700-subject first cohort. This CDR3 is built from 14 residues. CDR1 and CDR2 from the germline V gene are LNHDA and SQIVND (reference sequence). Trimming at V came to 5 bases and at J to 6 bases, leaving 8 bases not matched to a gene. Material: PBMCs. The source is a man aged 18 to 29 in good health and CMV-seronegative. The chain couples TRBV19 to TRBJ2-3, with 7 bases aligning to TRBD2. As DNA, the CDR3 is TGTGCCAGTAGTCCTATGGCGGGAGTGGATACGCAGTATTTT. Translation gives CASSPMAGVDTQYF.